Following are 21 T cell receptor beta chains from one sample sequenced in a study of Ad26.COV2.S vaccination and SARS-CoV-2 variants. Described treatment: 15 to 20 received Ad26.COV2.S at low or high dose, single or two shots; 5 received placebo; per-sample allocation not given. Collection of the samples took place on day 63 after the first injection of vaccine or placebo. The table came from immunoSEQ multiplex PCR; TCRdb's copy has only in-frame clones and leaves some out. The sample lists about 680,000 clones, more than 80% seen once, with about 1.5% in the top ten. This sample comprised peripheral blood, obtained in a trial of Ad26.COV2.S vaccine versus placebo. These TCRs come from a person between 18 and 65 years old who received the Ad26.COV2.S COVID-19 vaccine or a placebo.

The chain joins TRBV5-1 to TRBJ1-4, with 8 nucleotides matching TRBD1. The CDR3 spans 15 residues. With 4 bases clipped from V and 10 bases from J, the junction kept 12 bases outside the gene matches. Germline V CDR1 and CDR2: SGHRS, YFSETQ. CDR3 in amino acids: CASSTGTGTDGKLFF. CDR3 in DNA: TGCGCCAGCAGCACCGGGACAGGAACGGATGGAAAACTGTTTTTT.

The chain carries TRBV12-3 or TRBV12-4 and TRBJ2-7; 7 nucleotides align to TRBD1. This CDR3 has 13 amino acids. The junction had 6 bases not matched to a gene; V was cut back by 6 bases and J by 4 bases. In nucleotides, the CDR3 is TGTGCCAGCAGCGCCGGGACAGAATACGAGCAGTACTTC. Translated, it gives CASSAGTEYEQYF.

The rearrangement uses TRBV4-2 and TRBJ1-5, with D maybe TRBD1 (5 bases). Trimming removed 1 base from V and 6 bases from J, with 13 bases in between. CDR1 is LGHNA, CDR2 YNFKEQ, per germline. The CDR3 length is 15 residues. The CDR3: CASSQGEGLLQPQHF. The CDR3 DNA reads TGTGCCAGCAGCCAAGGTGAGGGGCTACTTCAGCCCCAGCATTTT.

CDR3 in amino acids: CASREAGGGYEQYF. In DNA form, the CDR3 reads TGTGCCAGCAGGGAAGCGGGAGGAGGCTACGAGCAGTACTTC. This chain links TRBV27 with TRBJ2-7, with 9 bases matching TRBD2. V shed 6 bases and J 3 bases; nucleotides not matched to a gene: 6. The germline gives CDR1 MNHEY, CDR2 SMNVEV (reference sequence). The CDR3 has 14 residues.

The chain has TRBV30 and TRBJ1-6; 7 bases agree with TRBD1. Germline-derived CDR1 and CDR2 are GTSNPN and SVGIG (reference sequence). With V trimmed by 0 bases and J by 9 bases, 5 bases remained unmatched. The CDR3 is made up of 14 amino acids. Here the CDR3 reads CAWSVWDSGSPLHF. The CDR3 DNA sequence: TGTGCCTGGAGTGTCTGGGACAGTGGTTCACCCCTCCACTTT. Using reference TRBV30 and TRBJ1-6 for the parts outside the CDR3, the full variable domain is SQTIHQWPATLVQPVGSPLSLECTVEGTSNPNLYWYRQAAGRGLQLLFYSVGIGQISSEVPQNLSASRPQDRQFILSSKKLLLSDSGFYLCAWSVWDSGSPLHFGNGTRLTVT.

The chain uses TRBV30 and TRBJ1-5, with D hard to call. This CDR3 has 13 amino acids. CDR1 and CDR2 (germline): GTSNPN, SVGIG (reference sequence). V shed 2 bases and J shed 4 bases, with 9 bases lying between them. The CDR3 DNA sequence: TGTGCCTGGAGTAAAGACGGAAATCAGCCCCAGCATTTT. Amino acid sequence: CAWSKDGNQPQHF.

This chain uses TRBV10-3 with TRBJ2-3, with 7 bases matching TRBD2. With 5 bases clipped from V and 3 bases from J, the junction kept 8 bases outside the gene matches. The CDR3 length is 15 residues. CDR1 and CDR2 (germline): ENHRY, SYGVKD. The CDR3: CAISRERGLTDTQYF. The DNA of the CDR3 is TGTGCCATCAGTAGGGAGCGGGGTCTAACAGATACGCAGTATTTT.

The chain joins TRBV29-1 to TRBJ2-7; D not certain. Germline V gene data show CDR1 as SQVTM and CDR2 as ANQGSEA. Trimming pared 6 bases from V and 6 bases from J, leaving 15 bases between. The CDR3 is 12 residues long. The CDR3 region has the DNA TGCAGCGTCTCAGTCGGTCCCGCCGAGCAGTACTTC. It yields the protein CSVSVGPAEQYF.

The chain joins TRBV12-1 to TRBJ2-7; the tabulated D call, TRBD2, remains unverified against the DNA. TRBV12-1 is tagged as a pseudogene. The CDR3 runs to 16 residues. The CDR3 DNA reads TGTGCCAGCAGCTTTATCGCGACTAGCGGGACCTACGAGCAGTACTTC. It specifies CASSFIATSGTYEQYF.

In the case of this clone: Since a much larger clone is just one base distant, this may be a read error. At the DNA level, this CDR3 is encoded by other sequences in the same sample as well. DNA of the CDR3: TGCAGTGCTAGAGGCAACACTGAAGCTTTCTTT. Its translation: CSARGNTEAFF. The chain uses TRBV20-1 and TRBJ1-1; D gene unclear. Trimming cost V 1 base and J 2 bases, with 2 bases left between them. This CDR3 has 11 amino acids. Looked up from germline, CDR1 is DFQATT and CDR2 is SNEGSKA (reference sequence).

This clone was observed a handful of times. V and J are TRBV5-1 and TRBJ1-5; tentatively, D is TRBD1 (6 bases). Germline-derived CDR1 and CDR2 are SGHRS and YFSETQ. The V end was cut by 4 bases, the J end by 0 bases, with 11 bases between. There are 15 residues in the CDR3. For the CDR3, the DNA is TGCGCCAGCAGCGAGACAGGAGATAGCAATCAGCCCCAGCATTTT. Encoded protein: CASSETGDSNQPQHF.

This clone showed up many times. V is TRBV5-1 and J is TRBJ1-1; tentatively, D is TRBD1 (5 bases). Trimming cost V 0 bases and J 8 bases, with 11 bases left between them. Germline CDR1 and CDR2: SGHRS and YFSETQ. This CDR3 has 13 residues. CDR3 nucleotides: TGCGCCAGCAGCTTGGACGGGACCGGGGAAGCTTTCTTT. It is translated as CASSLDGTGEAFF.

CDR3 loop: CASSLVRTGPYEQYF. The CDR3 coding sequence is TGTGCCAGCAGCTTGGTCCGAACAGGACCCTACGAGCAGTACTTC. V and J are TRBV7-8 and TRBJ2-7; the D gene is possibly TRBD1 (5 bases). The germline gives CDR1 SGHVS, CDR2 FQNEAQ. Trimming took off 3 bases at V and 2 bases at J, with 14 bases between the two ends. CDR3 size: 15 residues.

The CDR3: CASSVEAGGADTQYF. CDR3 DNA: TGTGCCAGCAGCGTGGAAGCGGGGGGGGCAGATACGCAGTATTTT. This chain uses TRBV9 with TRBJ2-3, with TRBD2 matching over 10 bases. Per germline, CDR1 SGDLS and CDR2 YYNGEE. Trimming removed 2 bases from V and 4 bases from J; junction bases left unmatched: 4. The CDR3 sequence is 15 residues long.

V and J are TRBV6-4 and TRBJ1-5, with D tentatively TRBD1 (6 bases). Germline assignment: CDR1 MRHNA and CDR2 SNTAGT. This CDR3 is built from 14 residues. The V end lost 8 bases, the J end lost 4 bases, and 15 bases lay between the germline ends. In nucleotides, the CDR3 is TGTGCCAGCCCCCGGGGGGGGGCGAATCAGCCCCAGCATTTT. It encodes CASPRGGANQPQHF.

This chain joins TRBV19 and TRBJ2-1, with unresolved D. The V gene lost 3 bases and the J gene lost 2 bases, with 11 bases spanning the gap. The CDR3 sequence is 15 residues long. The germline CDR1 and CDR2 sequences are LNHDA and SQIVND (reference sequence). The CDR3 protein is CASSISSLTYNEQFF. The CDR3 DNA is TGTGCCAGTAGTATTTCCAGCCTTACCTACAATGAGCAGTTCTTC.

The rearrangement uses TRBV19 and TRBJ2-2; a possible D gene is TRBD2 (6 bases). Deletions cut 5 bases from V and 4 bases from J, with 11 bases between. The CDR3 is 14 amino acids. Germline V CDR1 and CDR2: LNHDA, SQIVND (reference sequence). CDR3 protein: CASSGDSRTGELFF. CDR3 nucleotides: TGTGCCAGTAGTGGGGACTCCCGCACCGGGGAGCTGTTTTTT.

The chain links TRBV5-1 to TRBJ2-1, with TRBD2 as a possible D gene (7 bases). V gave up 4 bases and J gave up 6 bases, with 14 bases separating them. CDR1 is SGHRS, CDR2 YFSETQ, per germline. CDR3 length: 14 residues. Written as DNA, the CDR3 is TGCGCCAGCAGCCCCGGGGGGCGGTCCAATGAGCAGTTCTTC. Residues: CASSPGGRSNEQFF.

This clone was seen once. This chain joins TRBV19 and TRBJ2-3; the D gene is possibly TRBD2 (6 bases). The CDR3 has 13 amino acids. Trimming removed 9 bases at V and 4 bases at J, with 14 bases between. CDR1 LNHDA and CDR2 SQIVND come from the germline V gene (reference sequence). The DNA of the CDR3 is TGTGCCAGCGCCCCCACGGGAGCAGATACGCAGTATTTT. Residues: CASAPTGADTQYF.

V is TRBV12-3 or TRBV12-4 and J is TRBJ2-7; D gene uncertain. The CDR3 covers 12 residues. Trimming removed 1 base from V and 6 bases from J, with 7 bases in between. The CDR3 bases are TGTGCCAGCAGTTTAGGCCTGACCGAGCAGTACTTC. Translated: CASSLGLTEQYF.

This chain uses TRBV7-9 with TRBJ2-1; D remains ambiguous. CDR1 is SEHNR and CDR2 is FQNEAQ in the germline V gene (reference sequence). V gave up 4 bases and J gave up 6 bases, with 4 bases separating them. The CDR3 runs 11 residues. In DNA form, the CDR3 reads TGTGCCAGCAGCTGGGGCAATGAGCAGTTCTTC. Its protein product is CASSWGNEQFF. Full variable domain (missing parts from reference TRBV7-9 and TRBJ2-1): DTGVSQNPRHKITKRGQNVTFRCDPISEHNRLYWYRQTLGQGPEFLTYFQNEAQLEKSRLLSDRFSAERPKGSFSTLEIQRTEQGDSAMYLCASSWGNEQFFGPGTRLTVL.